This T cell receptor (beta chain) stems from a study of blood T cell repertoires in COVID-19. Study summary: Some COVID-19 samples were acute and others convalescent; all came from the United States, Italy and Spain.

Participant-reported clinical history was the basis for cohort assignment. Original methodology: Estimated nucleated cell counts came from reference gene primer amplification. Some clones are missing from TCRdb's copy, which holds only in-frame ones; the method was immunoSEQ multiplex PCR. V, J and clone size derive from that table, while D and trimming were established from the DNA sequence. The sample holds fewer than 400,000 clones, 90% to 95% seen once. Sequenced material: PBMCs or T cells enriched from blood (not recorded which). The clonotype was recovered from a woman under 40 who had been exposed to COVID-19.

CDR3 loop: CASTKMQGYEQYF. For the CDR3, the DNA is TGTGCCAGCACTAAAATGCAGGGCTACGAGCAGTACTTC. The chain uses TRBV12-3 or TRBV12-4 and TRBJ2-7, with D tentatively TRBD1 (5 bases). CDR3 length: 13 residues. Trimming removed 7 bases at V and 3 bases at J, with 13 bases between.